The 5 T cell receptor beta chains below all came from one sample that was sequenced in a study of CD8+CD57+ T cells in acquired aplastic anemia. The use of genomic DNA as template underpinned the TCR beta VDJ and CDR3 profiling. TCRdb reprocessed the reads with MiXCR, giving one entry per CDR3 protein. The table has about 150,000 distinct CDR3 sequences, around two fifths seen once. Sequencing used sorted CD4+, CD8+, or CD8+CD57+ T cells (not recorded which) from PBMCs. The receptor source for this set is a human donor in good health, serving as a control.

The chain carries TRBV7-2 and TRBJ2-3, with D hard to call. The V gene lost 9 bases and the J gene lost 2 bases, with 12 bases spanning the gap. Germline V gives CDR1 SGHTA, CDR2 FQGNSA. This CDR3 comprises 13 residues. The CDR3 region is CASRVGNTDTQYF. For the CDR3, the DNA is TGTGCCAGTAGGGTTGGAAACACAGATACGCAGTATTTT.

A word on this clonotype: Since a much larger clone is just one base distant, this may be a read error. The gene calls are TRBV6-5 and TRBJ2-3; no reliable D call. The germline V gene has CDR1 MNHEY and CDR2 SVGAGI. This CDR3 region has 14 residues. The CDR3 is CASSYRAVTDRQYF. The CDR3 nucleotides are TGTGCCAGCAGTTACAGGGCTGTCACAGATAGGCAGTATTTT.

J is TRBJ2-1 and V is TRBV10-3; 10 bases fit TRBD2. This CDR3 has 16 amino acids. Unmatched junction bases numbered 10, after V lost 6 bases and J lost 5 bases. Germline V lookup: CDR1 ENHRY, CDR2 SYGVKD. CDR3 region: CAIRRTGLASHNEQFF. The CDR3 region has the DNA TGTGCCATCAGACGAACGGGACTAGCGAGCCACAATGAGCAGTTCTTC.

V usage is TRBV19 and J usage is TRBJ1-1, with 8 bases identical to TRBD1. Looked up from germline, CDR1 is LNHDA and CDR2 is SQIVND (reference sequence). The trim removed 5 bases at V and 5 bases at J, leaving 7 bases unmatched. The length of the CDR3 is 14 residues. CDR3 amino acids: CASSADRGGTEAFF. DNA of the CDR3: TGTGCCAGTAGTGCCGACAGGGGTGGGACTGAAGCTTTCTTT.

This clonotype has ten or more counts. V and J are TRBV2 and TRBJ1-5; 7 nucleotides agree with TRBD1. Germline CDR1 reads SNHLY; CDR2 reads FYNNEI. The CDR3 totals 15 residues. Trimming removed 1 base from V and 6 bases from J; junction bases left unmatched: 6. CDR3 coding DNA: TGTGCCAGCAGTGAAGTCGAGGGGGCTGGTCAGCCCCAGCATTTT. As protein: CASSEVEGAGQPQHF.